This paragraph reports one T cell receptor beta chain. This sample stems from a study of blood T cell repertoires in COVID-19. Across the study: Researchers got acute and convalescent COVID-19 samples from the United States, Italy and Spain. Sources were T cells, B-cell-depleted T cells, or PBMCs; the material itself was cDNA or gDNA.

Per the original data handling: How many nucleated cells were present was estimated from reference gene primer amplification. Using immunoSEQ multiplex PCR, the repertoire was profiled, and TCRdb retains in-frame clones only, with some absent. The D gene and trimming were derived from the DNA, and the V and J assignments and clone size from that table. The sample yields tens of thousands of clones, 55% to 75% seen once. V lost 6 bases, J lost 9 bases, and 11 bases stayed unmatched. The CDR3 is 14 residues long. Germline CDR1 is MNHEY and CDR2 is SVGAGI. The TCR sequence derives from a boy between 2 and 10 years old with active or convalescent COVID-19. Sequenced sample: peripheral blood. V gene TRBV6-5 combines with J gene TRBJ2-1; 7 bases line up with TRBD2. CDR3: CASRALGGRSEQFF. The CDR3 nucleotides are TGTGCCAGCAGGGCTCTCGGCGGGAGAAGTGAGCAGTTCTTC.